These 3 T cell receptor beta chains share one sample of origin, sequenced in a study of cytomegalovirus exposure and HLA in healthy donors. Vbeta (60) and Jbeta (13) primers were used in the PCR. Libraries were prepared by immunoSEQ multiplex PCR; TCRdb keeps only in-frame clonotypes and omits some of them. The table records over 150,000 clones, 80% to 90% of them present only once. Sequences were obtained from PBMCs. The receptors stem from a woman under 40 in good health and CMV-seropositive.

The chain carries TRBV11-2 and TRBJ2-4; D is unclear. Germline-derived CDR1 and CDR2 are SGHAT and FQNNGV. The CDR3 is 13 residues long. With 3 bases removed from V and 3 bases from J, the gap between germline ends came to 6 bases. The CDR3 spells CASSFLVKNIQYF. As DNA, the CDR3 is TGTGCCAGCAGCTTCCTAGTCAAAAACATTCAGTACTTC.

The CDR3 is CASSLEPAGQGLSELFF. The DNA for the CDR3 is TGCGCCAGCAGCTTGGAACCGGCCGGACAGGGGCTATCGGAGCTGTTTTTT. The chain joins TRBV5-1 to TRBJ2-2; the match to TRBD1 covers 9 bases. The CDR3 consists of 17 residues. V lost 0 bases to trimming and J lost 10 bases; unmatched junction nucleotides: 13. The germline V gene has CDR1 SGHRS and CDR2 YFSETQ.

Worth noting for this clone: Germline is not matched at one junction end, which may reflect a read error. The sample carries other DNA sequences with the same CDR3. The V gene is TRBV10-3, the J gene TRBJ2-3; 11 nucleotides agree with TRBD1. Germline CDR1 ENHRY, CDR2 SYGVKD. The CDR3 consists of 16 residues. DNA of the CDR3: TGTGCCATTAGTGAGTCGGGACAGGGGGATTTAGATACGCAGTATTTT. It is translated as CAISESGQGDLDTQYF.